The 10 T cell receptor beta chains below were found in one sample sequenced in a study of cytomegalovirus exposure and HLA in healthy donors. This PCR relied on a set of 60 Vbeta primers and 13 Jbeta primers. Clones were sequenced by immunoSEQ multiplex PCR, and TCRdb holds only the in-frame ones, with some missing. This table has approximately 180,000 clones, just over 75% appearing once. The sequencing sample was made of PBMCs. The origin of the receptors is a woman in her twenties or thirties in good health and CMV-seropositive.

J is TRBJ2-1 and V is TRBV27; 8 bases line up with TRBD1. CDR3 length equals 16 residues. Trimming at V came to 7 bases and at J to 3 bases, leaving 11 bases not matched to a gene. From germline, CDR1 is MNHEY and CDR2 SMNVEV (reference sequence). Written as DNA, the CDR3 is TGTGCCAGCACCCCGAACCGACAGGGGTTCTACAATGAGCAGTTCTTC. Its protein is CASTPNRQGFYNEQFF.

This clone has just one count. The chain couples TRBV11-2 to TRBJ2-2, with 8 positions matching TRBD1. The CDR3 covers 16 residues. Germline V gene lookup returns CDR1 SGHAT and CDR2 FQNNGV. The J segment lost 9 bases and the V segment lost 4 bases, leaving 13 bases of the junction unmatched. The CDR3 nucleotides are TGTGCCAGCAGCTCAACCGGGACAGGAGGTTCTCGGGAGCTGTTTTTT. Translating gives CASSSTGTGGSRELFF.

The J gene is TRBJ1-3, the V gene TRBV11-1; a possible D gene is TRBD1 (6 bases). CDR1 SGHAT and CDR2 FQDESV come from the germline V gene (reference sequence). The germline V and J ends were trimmed by 5 bases and 7 bases, with 21 bases remaining between them. The length of the CDR3 is 16 residues. The CDR3 nucleotides read TGTGCCAGCAGCAATGACCGGGACATCCAGCGGAACACCATATATTTT. Amino acid sequence: CASSNDRDIQRNTIYF.

This sequence joins TRBV4-1 and TRBJ1-1; 9 bases line up with TRBD1. Germline CDR1 MGHRA, CDR2 YSYEKL. Trimming cost V 0 bases and J 1 base; bases outside gene matches: 6. CDR3 size: 17 residues. CDR3: CASSQEWTGEGNTEAFF. The CDR3, as DNA: TGCGCCAGCAGCCAAGAGTGGACAGGGGAGGGGAACACTGAAGCTTTCTTT.

The chain carries TRBV7-6 and TRBJ2-1, with 13 bases that match TRBD2. Germline loops: CDR1 SGHVS, CDR2 FNYEAQ. The ends lost 5 bases at V and 8 bases at J; junction bases unmatched: 9. This CDR3 comprises 16 residues. CDR3 region: CASSRLLAGGPDEQFF. The CDR3 DNA reads as TGTGCCAGCAGCCGGCTACTAGCGGGAGGGCCTGATGAGCAGTTCTTC.

The DNA of the CDR3 is TGCGCCAAAGGTCAGCGGGAGAGATCCTACGAGCAGTACTTC. Translated, it gives CAKGQRERSYEQYF. V gene TRBV5-1 combines with J gene TRBJ2-7; 8 bases map to TRBD2. CDR3 length equals 14 residues. CDR1 and CDR2 from the germline V gene are SGHRS and YFSETQ. The junction had 9 bases not matched to a gene; V was cut back by 9 bases and J by 1 base. The variable domain in full, completed from reference TRBV5-1 and TRBJ2-7, reads KAGVTQTPRYLIKTRGQQVTLSCSPISGHRSVSWYQQTPGQGLQFLFEYFSETQRNKGNFPGRFSGRQFSNSRSEMNVSTLELGDSALYLCAKGQRERSYEQYFGPGTRLTVT.

The chain employs TRBV5-1 and TRBJ2-2; 9 nucleotides align to TRBD2. Per the germline V gene, CDR1 is SGHRS and CDR2 is YFSETQ. V lost 0 bases to trimming and J lost 3 bases; unmatched junction nucleotides: 9. CDR3 length: 18 amino acids. CDR3 bases: TGCGCCAGCAGCTTGGTGGTTAGCGGGAGATCGGACACCGGGGAGCTGTTTTTT. It yields the protein CASSLVVSGRSDTGELFF.

The count of this clone is one. The chain links TRBV29-1 to TRBJ1-1; 8 bases align to TRBD1. Germline V lookup: CDR1 SQVTM, CDR2 ANQGSEA. There are 14 residues in the CDR3. V gave up 7 bases and J gave up 1 base; unmatched junction bases: 8. CDR3 amino acids: CSATWGQANTEAFF. CDR3 in DNA: TGCAGCGCGACCTGGGGACAGGCGAACACTGAAGCTTTCTTT.

The gene calls are TRBV7-3 and TRBJ2-1; D gene uncertain. Germline CDR1 and CDR2: SGHTA and FQGTGA. The V end lost 5 bases, the J end lost 7 bases, and 12 bases lay between the germline ends. This CDR3 is built from 13 residues. The chain's CDR3 is CASSPPLENEQFF. Written as DNA, the CDR3 is TGTGCCAGCAGCCCTCCCCTAGAAAATGAGCAGTTCTTC.

This chain connects TRBV11-3 to TRBJ2-7, with D perhaps TRBD2 (5 bases). This CDR3 comprises 13 residues. V was trimmed by 5 bases and J by 2 bases, leaving 10 bases between them. Looked up from germline, CDR1 is SGHNT and CDR2 is YENEEA. The CDR3, as DNA: TGTGCCAGCAGCCAGGACTCGACCTACGAGCAGTACTTC. Protein: CASSQDSTYEQYF.